This T cell receptor (beta chain) was sequenced for a study of graft-versus-host responses after intestinal transplantation. On the study more broadly: Induction using anti-thymocyte globulin, followed by tacrolimus and steroids for approximately 3 years, was given to all recipients.

Clones were read by immunoSEQ multiplex PCR, and TCRdb kept only the in-frame ones, dropping some. The table records 13,000 to 15,000 clones, just under 95% of them present only once. Remarks on this clone: Its antigen is as yet unknown.

Study-level results: Researchers found GvH clones in recipient marrow, and some showed up first in ileum or blood.

After removal of 4 bases from V and 5 bases from J, the junction contained 3 bases not matched to a gene. Germline CDR1 and CDR2: MDHEN and SYDVKM. The CDR3 consists of 15 residues. The sequencing here drew on PBMCs, taken 9 days after transplant. This TCR derives from a human patient who received an intestinal transplant, so some T cells may come from the graft donor. This chain uses TRBV28 with TRBJ1-4; TRBD1 agrees at 11 bases. The CDR3 region is CASSSGQGANEKLFF. The CDR3 DNA is TGTGCCAGCAGTTCCGGACAGGGGGCGAATGAAAAACTGTTTTTT.